These T cell receptor beta chains were read from a single sample in a study of blood T cell dynamics during melanoma immunotherapy. Here immunoSEQ multiplex PCR was the method, and the copy in TCRdb shows in-frame clones only, minus some. The table has 4,000 to 4,500 clones, more than 70% seen once. Sample: blood, taken from a patient treated with checkpoint blockade. The source of these receptors is a human donor with melanoma. The CDR3 runs from the conserved cysteine through the conserved F or W. D genes are given only for firm matches. Clone size is given for some rows only: seen once, a few or many times, or a class if the clone is expanded.

j_call d_call v_call clone_size cdr3_aa cdr3_nt
TRBJ2-5 . TRBV7-2 . CASRQTETQYF TGTGCCAGCAGACAGACAGAGACCCAGTACTTC
TRBJ2-7 . TRBV9 . CASSKSGKADEQYF TGTGCCAGCAGCAAATCGGGGAAGGCCGACGAGCAGTACTTC
TRBJ1-2 . TRBV11-2 . CASSLASRRTGGYTF TGTGCCAGCAGCTTAGCGAGCCGCAGGACTGGCGGCTACACCTTC
TRBJ2-7 . TRBV19 . CASSRTVSYEQYF TGTGCCAGTAGTAGGACGGTCTCCTACGAGCAGTACTTC
TRBJ2-5 . TRBV7-9 . CASSLFSPPAVTQYF TGTGCCAGCAGCTTATTTTCCCCTCCAGCGGTGACCCAGTACTTC
TRBJ1-2 . TRBV19 few CASFLGPAALGYGYTF TGTGCCAGCTTCCTCGGCCCCGCGGCCCTGGGGTATGGCTACACCTTC
TRBJ2-5 . TRBV10-3 . CAISESGGGSETQYF TGTGCCATCAGTGAGTCCGGCGGTGGTTCGGAGACCCAGTACTTC
TRBJ2-3 . TRBV6-5 . CASSDSAGTQYF TGTGCCAGCTCCGACAGCGCGGGTACGCAGTATTTT
TRBJ2-1 . TRBV20-1 . CSAQGVNEQFF TGCAGTGCCCAGGGCGTGAATGAGCAGTTCTTC
TRBJ1-5 . TRBV15 . CATSIASNQPQHF TGTGCCACCAGCATAGCCAGCAATCAGCCCCAGCATTTT
TRBJ2-1 TRBD2 TRBV7-2 . CASSLAASGRAGEQFF TGTGCCAGCAGCTTAGCGGCTAGCGGGAGGGCCGGGGAGCAGTTCTTC
TRBJ1-3 . TRBV25-1 once CASSEERTGNTIYF TGTGCCAGCAGTGAAGAGCGGACTGGAAACACCATATATTTT
TRBJ2-1 . TRBV5-1 once CASSPKGVLAGEQFF TGCGCCAGCAGCCCCAAGGGAGTTCTCGCTGGTGAGCAGTTCTTC
TRBJ2-7 TRBD1 TRBV5-1 . CASSSAGTGVFYEQYF TGCGCCAGCAGCTCCGCCGGGACAGGGGTTTTCTACGAGCAGTACTTC
TRBJ2-1 TRBD2 TRBV27 . CASSLQTGGNEQFF TGTGCCAGCAGTTTACAAACGGGGGGGAATGAGCAGTTCTTC
TRBJ1-1 . TRBV7-2 once CASSWRGVNTEAFF TGTGCCAGCAGCTGGAGGGGTGTCAACACTGAAGCTTTCTTT
TRBJ1-5 . TRBV6-1 few CASREPQHF TGTGCCAGCCGCGAGCCCCAGCATTTT
TRBJ2-7 . TRBV6-1 . CASSDPFLASYEQYF TGTGCCAGCAGTGATCCCTTCCTAGCGAGTTACGAGCAGTACTTC
TRBJ2-1 . TRBV7-2 . CASSFRSSASYNEQFF TGTGCCAGCAGCTTCAGGTCCTCGGCCTCCTACAATGAGCAGTTCTTC
TRBJ1-4 . TRBV7-9 . CASSPSQELNEKLFF TGTGCCAGCAGCCCGTCACAGGAGTTAAATGAAAAACTGTTTTTT
TRBJ2-6 . TRBV5-1 . CASSPYSGANVLTF TGCGCCAGCAGCCCCTATTCTGGGGCCAACGTCCTGACTTTC
TRBJ2-4 . TRBV15 . CATSLPGLPQDKNIQYF TGTGCCACCAGCTTACCCGGGCTCCCCCAAGACAAAAACATTCAGTACTTC
TRBJ1-5 . TRBV4-1 few CASSPVTGYQPQHF TGCGCCAGCAGCCCCGTGACCGGGTATCAGCCCCAGCATTTT
TRBJ2-3 TRBD1 TRBV30 once CAWSYGQGTDTQYF TGTGCCTGGAGTTATGGACAGGGGACAGATACGCAGTATTTT
TRBJ2-1 TRBD2 TRBV14 . CASSQDTGGRYNEQFF TGTGCCAGCAGCCAAGACACGGGAGGGCGGTACAATGAGCAGTTCTTC
TRBJ2-1 . TRBV2 . CASDRSRGNEQFF TGTGCCAGCGACCGCTCCAGGGGAAATGAGCAGTTCTTC
TRBJ1-6 . TRBV7-2 . CASSVTDYNSPLHF TGTGCCAGCAGCGTGACAGACTATAATTCACCCCTCCACTTT
TRBJ2-3 TRBD2 TRBV5-1 . CASSRLAGGRSGTDTQYF TGCGCCAGCAGCCGACTAGCGGGGGGGCGTAGCGGCACAGATACGCAGTATTTT
TRBJ1-3 . TRBV2 few CASSRSSSGNTIYF TGTGCCAGCAGTCGATCGAGCTCTGGAAACACCATATATTTT
TRBJ1-1 . TRBV5-1 . CASSKEPQGNTEAFF TGCGCCAGCAGCAAAGAACCTCAGGGGAACACTGAAGCTTTCTTT
TRBJ2-1 TRBD2 TRBV18 . CASSPVGTSGSHFYNEQFF TGTGCCAGCTCACCAGTCGGGACTAGCGGGAGTCACTTCTACAATGAGCAGTTCTTC
TRBJ2-3 TRBD2 TRBV25-1 . CASSEWRAGAPDTQYF TGTGCCAGCAGTGAATGGCGAGCGGGAGCGCCAGATACGCAGTATTTT
TRBJ1-3 . TRBV11-2 . CASSLDTASGNTIYF TGTGCCAGCAGCTTAGATACAGCGTCTGGAAACACCATATATTTT
TRBJ1-2 . TRBV27 . CASSPTWGKGGGYTF TGTGCCAGCAGTCCCACGTGGGGGAAGGGCGGGGGCTACACCTTC
TRBJ1-4 . TRBV7-8 . CASSQRVGEKLFF TGTGCCAGCAGCCAAAGGGTGGGTGAAAAACTGTTTTTT
TRBJ2-7 . TRBV5-1 . CASSLPMSDGSYEQYF TGCGCCAGCAGCCTCCCGATGTCTGACGGATCCTACGAGCAGTACTTC
TRBJ1-2 TRBD1 TRBV28 . CASSFNRDRPGYTF TGTGCCAGCAGTTTCAACCGGGACAGACCCGGCTACACCTTC
TRBJ2-7 TRBD1 TRBV14 once CASSQAGTGYYEQYF TGTGCCAGCAGCCAGGCCGGGACAGGGTACTACGAGCAGTACTTC
TRBJ2-5 . TRBV11-2 . CASSFQGRVEETQYF TGTGCCAGCAGCTTTCAAGGACGGGTAGAAGAGACCCAGTACTTC
TRBJ2-7 TRBD1 TRBV9 . CASSLSGTGRAEQYF TGTGCCAGCAGCCTTTCCGGGACAGGTAGAGCCGAGCAGTACTTC
TRBJ1-1 . TRBV29-1 few CSVGNHGTEAFF TGCAGCGTTGGGAATCACGGGACTGAAGCTTTCTTT
TRBJ2-1 TRBD2 TRBV27 . CASSRIAGTLHNEQFF TGTGCCAGCAGCCGTATAGCGGGAACCTTACACAATGAGCAGTTCTTC
TRBJ2-5 . TRBV18 . CASSPRGETQYF TGTGCCAGCTCACCCAGGGGTGAGACCCAGTACTTC
TRBJ2-7 TRBD1 TRBV7-2 . CASSLALFGTGNVPAGAEQYF TGTGCCAGCAGCTTAGCCCTCTTTGGGACAGGGAATGTTCCGGCGGGCGCCGAGCAGTACTTC
TRBJ2-2 . TRBV27 . CASTGAQSRLDTGELFF TGTGCCAGCACCGGGGCTCAAAGTAGGCTCGACACCGGGGAGCTGTTTTTT
TRBJ2-3 TRBD2 TRBV6-5 . CASSYDRTSGGYTQYF TGTGCCAGCAGTTACGATAGGACTAGCGGGGGGTATACGCAGTATTTT
TRBJ1-5 . TRBV11-2 . CASSLSGSQPQHF TGTGCCAGCAGCTTGTCCGGAAGTCAGCCCCAGCATTTT
TRBJ2-7 . TRBV21-1 . CASSPGGQFEQYF TGTGCCAGCAGTCCTGGGGGGCAGTTCGAGCAGTACTTC
TRBJ2-5 TRBD2 TRBV7-6 once CASSTSGQETQYF TGTGCCAGCAGCACTAGCGGACAAGAGACCCAGTACTTC
TRBJ2-2 . TRBV19 . CASSPRAGELFF TGTGCCAGTAGCCCTCGAGCCGGGGAGCTGTTTTTT
TRBJ2-3 TRBD2 TRBV7-6 . CASSFGTSGSTDTQYF TGTGCCAGCAGCTTCGGGACTAGCGGGAGCACAGATACGCAGTATTTT
TRBJ2-7 . TRBV5-6 . CATNSGYEQYF TGTGCCACCAACTCAGGGTACGAGCAGTACTTC